This note documents a single T cell receptor (beta chain) sequence. Its antigen is not known. Other DNA sequences in the same sample also yield this CDR3. As every portion of the isolated RNA was reverse transcribed, the sequencing read expressed TCRB transcripts. The assay was immunoSEQ multiplex PCR, and TCRdb's table has in-frame clones only and misses some. Of roughly 150,000 clones listed, roughly 8% are singletons. The purity of all sorted populations exceeded 98%. These data come from a study of beta chain features in type 1 diabetes. Between the trimmed V and J ends, which lost 4 bases and 5 bases, there was a span of 4 bases. The CDR3 length is 11 residues. CDR1 is SGDLS, CDR2 YYNGEE, per germline. Whole-study results and caveats: For Type 1 diabetes patients, all four CD4+ subsets carried TCRB CDR3s that were moderately but significantly shorter.

Sequenced: central memory CD4+ T cells from blood. The TCR was taken from a woman between 40 and 50 years old with type 1 diabetes. V and J are TRBV9 and TRBJ2-1; D is unclear. In DNA, the CDR3 is TGTGCCAGCAGCCTTAACAATGAGCAGTTCTTC. As protein: CASSLNNEQFF.